The 19 T cell receptor beta chains given below trace back to one sample, sequenced in a study of early T cells in non-severe SARS-CoV-2 infection. Each CDR3 protein is one row after TCRdb ran MiXCR on the 5' RACE reads. The sample has tens of thousands of distinct CDR3 sequences; roughly a tenth are singletons. The specimen was whole blood. The receptors were gathered from an adult who was a healthcare worker with PCR-confirmed SARS-CoV-2 infection or an uninfected control (not recorded which).

This clonotype was counted only a few times. The CDR3 DNA reads as TGTGCCAGCAGCCGTCTTGCTCCTAGCGGGACTACCTACGAGCAGTACTTC. Residues: CASSRLAPSGTTYEQYF. V is TRBV7-8 and J is TRBJ2-7; 9 positions agree with TRBD2. V was pared by 5 bases and J by 2 bases, with 13 bases of the junction left unmatched. CDR3 size: 17 residues. CDR1 is SGHVS and CDR2 is FQNEAQ in the germline V gene.

This clonotype appeared many times. V usage is TRBV20-1 and J usage is TRBJ2-1; D may be TRBD2 (5 bases). The CDR3 runs 12 residues. Between the trimmed V and J ends, which lost 3 bases and 6 bases, there was a span of 9 bases. Germline loops: CDR1 DFQATT, CDR2 SNEGSKA (reference sequence). In DNA, the CDR3 is TGCAGTGCTAGTCTTCTAGCCAATGAGCAGTTCTTC. It translates to CSASLLANEQFF.

This clonotype appeared many times. V usage is TRBV7-6 and J usage is TRBJ1-2; 7 nucleotides match TRBD1. The CDR3 is made up of 14 amino acids. The junction had 7 bases not matched to a gene; V was cut back by 4 bases and J by 5 bases. Germline assignment: CDR1 SGHVS and CDR2 FNYEAQ. The CDR3 bases are TGTGCCAGCAGCTCCCCGGGACAGAAGTATGGCTACACCTTC. Its translation: CASSSPGQKYGYTF.

This clonotype was detected only a few times. V gene TRBV3-1 combines with J gene TRBJ1-3, with D possibly TRBD1 on 5 matching bases. This CDR3 has 16 amino acids. In germline, CDR1 is LGHDT, CDR2 YNNKEL (reference sequence). V was cut by 2 bases and J by 6 bases, with 17 bases left in between. The CDR3 region has the DNA TGTGCCAGCAGCCAACGTACATCCCTAGGGGAAAACACCATATATTTT. It translates to CASSQRTSLGENTIYF.

This clonotype was seen at least ten times. V gene TRBV7-2 combines with J gene TRBJ2-3, with a weak D call TRBD2 (5 bases). The CDR3 is 13 amino acids. CDR1 and CDR2 (germline): SGHTA, FQGNSA. Trimming removed 5 bases from V and 6 bases from J, with 12 bases in between. The CDR3 sequence is CASSRTPGDTQYF. CDR3 DNA: TGTGCCAGCAGCCGGACTCCGGGGGATACGCAGTATTTT.

About this clonotype itself: With a much larger clone just one base away, this may be a read error. The rearrangement links TRBV12-3 or TRBV12-4 to TRBJ2-1; D perhaps matches TRBD2 (6 bases). The CDR3 loop spans 16 amino acids. The germline V and J ends were trimmed by 6 bases and 9 bases, with 24 bases remaining between them. CDR3 residues: CASSRQWTAGGGEQFF. The CDR3, as DNA: TGTGCCAGCAGCAGACAATGGACTGCTGGGGGAGGTGAGCAGTTCTTC.

This clonotype was recorded a few times. Compared with germline, one end of the junction differs, possibly owing to a read error. The chain is built from TRBV9 and TRBJ1-1; 9 bases map to TRBD1. The germline V gene encodes CDR1 SGDLS and CDR2 YYNGEE. The CDR3 spans 15 residues. The CDR3 reads CASRSTGTGNTEVFF. CDR3 nucleotide sequence: TGTGCCAGCAGGAGTACCGGGACAGGGAACACTGAAGTTTTCTTT.

The V and J genes are TRBV5-4 and TRBJ2-2; D may be TRBD2 (5 bases). The CDR3 totals 14 residues. Germline loops: CDR1 SGHNT, CDR2 YYREEE (reference sequence). V shed 1 base and J shed 4 bases, with 8 bases lying between them. CDR3 region: CASSLNGVTGELFF. CDR3 coding DNA: TGTGCCAGCAGCTTGAACGGGGTCACCGGGGAGCTGTTTTTT.

The chain employs TRBV3-1 and TRBJ2-7, with 9 positions matching TRBD1. This CDR3 contains 14 residues. After removal of 0 bases from V and 7 bases from J, the junction contained 4 bases not matched to a gene. Germline CDR1 and CDR2: LGHDT and YNNKEL (reference sequence). The CDR3 is CASSQDTGGVEQYF. Here the CDR3 DNA reads TGTGCCAGCAGCCAAGATACAGGGGGCGTGGAGCAGTACTTC.

This clonotype was seen a few times. The rearrangement links TRBV4-1 to TRBJ2-5; TRBD2 matches at 12 bases. Germline lookup yields CDR1 MGHRA and CDR2 YSYEKL. The CDR3 runs 17 residues. J was trimmed by 5 bases and V by 1 base; bases with no gene match: 8. This chain's CDR3 is CASSQVRLAGGPETQYF. For the CDR3, the DNA is TGCGCCAGCAGCCAAGTACGCCTAGCGGGAGGGCCGGAGACCCAGTACTTC.

This clonotype was seen ten or more times. The V and J genes are TRBV29-1 and TRBJ1-1; D might be TRBD1 (6 bases). V lost 5 bases, J lost 5 bases, and 12 bases lay in between. Germline V gene sequence: CDR1 SQVTM, CDR2 ANQGSEA. The CDR3 spans 12 residues. CDR3 protein: CSVYVRGTEAFF. As DNA, the CDR3 is TGCAGCGTTTACGTGAGGGGGACTGAAGCTTTCTTT.

CDR3 bases: TGCAGCGTTGAAGCCCGGGACAGAAACTACGAGCAGTACTTC. Protein sequence: CSVEARDRNYEQYF. The chain is built from TRBV29-1 and TRBJ2-7, with TRBD1 identical over 7 bases. The CDR3 covers 14 residues. V shed 1 base and J 3 bases; nucleotides not matched to a gene: 6. Germline V CDR1 and CDR2: SQVTM, ANQGSEA.

Comments on this clonotype: Germline and junction disagree at one end, which may indicate a read error. V and J are TRBV20-1 and TRBJ2-7, with 9 bases lining up with TRBD2. CDR3 size: 14 residues. Germline CDR1 is DFQATT and CDR2 is SNEGSKA (reference sequence). The CDR3 bases are TGCAGTACTAGAGTGCTAGCGGGATCCTACGAGCAGTACTTC. It specifies CSTRVLAGSYEQYF.

V usage is TRBV28 and J usage is TRBJ2-1; the match to TRBD2 covers 12 bases. V shed 5 bases and J 9 bases; nucleotides not matched to a gene: 5. Germline V gene lookup returns CDR1 MDHEN and CDR2 SYDVKM. The CDR3 length is 14 residues. Here the CDR3 reads CASSPLAGGTEQFF. In DNA, the CDR3 is TGTGCCAGCAGTCCCCTAGCGGGAGGGACTGAGCAGTTCTTC.

As for this clonotype: A read error is possible here, since a much larger clone lies one base away. For the CDR3, the DNA is TGCGTCAGCAGCTTGGACGGACGCGGGAACACTGAAGCTTTCTTT. This codes for CVSSLDGRGNTEAFF. The J gene is TRBJ1-1, the V gene TRBV5-1, with D unresolved. This CDR3 contains 15 residues. The germline V gene has CDR1 SGHRS and CDR2 YFSETQ.

This clonotype was counted a few times. This sequence joins TRBV5-1 and TRBJ2-3; a weak D match, TRBD2 (5 bases). The CDR3 loop spans 15 amino acids. Germline V gives CDR1 SGHRS, CDR2 YFSETQ. V was pared by 7 bases and J by 0 bases, with 15 bases between. DNA of the CDR3: TGCGCCAGCGCCCTTCTAAGCGGTAGCACAGATACGCAGTATTTT. It encodes CASALLSGSTDTQYF.

The chain is built from TRBV9 and TRBJ1-1; possibly TRBD1 for D (5 bases). Germline V lookup: CDR1 SGDLS, CDR2 YYNGEE. Deletions cut 3 bases from V and 3 bases from J, with 9 bases between. The CDR3 has 13 amino acids. DNA for the CDR3: TGTGCCAGCAGCGAGGGGCTGCACACTGAAGCTTTCTTT. Translation: CASSEGLHTEAFF.

This rearrangement joins TRBV29-1 to TRBJ2-1; D is unresolved. Trimming stripped 6 bases from V and 0 bases from J, with 9 bases between. The CDR3 sequence is 13 residues long. Germline values: CDR1 SQVTM, CDR2 ANQGSEA. The DNA for the CDR3 is TGCAGCGTGGCTATGAGCTCCTACAATGAGCAGTTCTTC. Protein sequence: CSVAMSSYNEQFF.

CDR3 DNA: TGTGCCAGTGCAGACAGAAGAAATCAGCCCCAGCATTTT. It yields the protein CASADRRNQPQHF. V and J are TRBV19 and TRBJ1-5; D might be TRBD1 (5 bases). Trimming took off 8 bases at V and 4 bases at J, with 12 bases between the two ends. Per germline, CDR1 LNHDA and CDR2 SQIVND (reference sequence). The CDR3 is made up of 13 amino acids.